The following is a TCR beta chain sequence with its context. Its matching antigen is unknown. This sample stems from a study of beta chain features in type 1 diabetes. The study, taken as a whole, reports: TCRB CDR3s were moderately but significantly shorter in Type 1 diabetes patients in all four CD4+ subsets.

The single heparinised draw taken from each donor contained approximately 100 mL of blood on average. TCRB transcripts that were expressed got sequenced, as all of the isolated RNA had been reverse transcribed. The assay was immunoSEQ multiplex PCR, and TCRdb's table has in-frame clones only and misses some. The table lists roughly 700,000 clones, 13% of them singletons. The CDR3 loop spans 15 amino acids. V shed 1 base and J shed 7 bases, with 16 bases lying between them. Germline CDR1 MNHNS, CDR2 SASEGT. The chain employs TRBV6-1 and TRBJ1-2; perhaps TRBD1 as D (6 bases). The clonotype was recovered from a young man with type 1 diabetes. The source material was naive CD4+ T cells from blood. CDR3: CASSEGGGTTSGYTF. The CDR3 region has the DNA TGTGCCAGCAGTGAAGGCGGGGGCACCACTAGTGGCTACACCTTC.